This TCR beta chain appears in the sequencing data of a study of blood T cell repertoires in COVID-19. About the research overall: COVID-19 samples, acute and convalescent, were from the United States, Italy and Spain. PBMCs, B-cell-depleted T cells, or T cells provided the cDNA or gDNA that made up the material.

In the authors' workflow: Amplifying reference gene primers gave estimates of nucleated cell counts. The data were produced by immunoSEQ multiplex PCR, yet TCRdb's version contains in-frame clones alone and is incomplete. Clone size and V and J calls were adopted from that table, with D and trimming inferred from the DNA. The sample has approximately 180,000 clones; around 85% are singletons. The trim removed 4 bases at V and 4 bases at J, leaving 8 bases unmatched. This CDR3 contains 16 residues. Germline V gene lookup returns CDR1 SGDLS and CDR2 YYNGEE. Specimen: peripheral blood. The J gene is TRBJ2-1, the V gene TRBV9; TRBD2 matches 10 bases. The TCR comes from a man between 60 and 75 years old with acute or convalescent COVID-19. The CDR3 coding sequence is TGTGCCAGCAGCCCCCGGGGGACTAGCGTATACAATGAGCAGTTCTTC. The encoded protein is CASSPRGTSVYNEQFF.